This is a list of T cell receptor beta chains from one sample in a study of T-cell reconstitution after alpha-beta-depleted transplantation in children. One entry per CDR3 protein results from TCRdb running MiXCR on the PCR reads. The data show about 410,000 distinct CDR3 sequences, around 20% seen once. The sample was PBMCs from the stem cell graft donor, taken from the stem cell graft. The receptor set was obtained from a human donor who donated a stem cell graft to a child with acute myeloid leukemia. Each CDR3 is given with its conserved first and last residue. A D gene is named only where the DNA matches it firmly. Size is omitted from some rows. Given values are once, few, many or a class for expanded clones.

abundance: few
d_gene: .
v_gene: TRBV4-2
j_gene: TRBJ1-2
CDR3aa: CASSQGGLSYGYTF
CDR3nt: TGTGCCAGCAGCCAAGGGGGTCTCTCTTATGGCTACACCTTC

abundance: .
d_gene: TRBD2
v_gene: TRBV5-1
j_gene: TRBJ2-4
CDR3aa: CASSGSWGGEAKNIQYF
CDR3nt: TGCGCCAGCAGCGGATCTTGGGGGGGAGAGGCCAAAAACATTCAGTACTTC

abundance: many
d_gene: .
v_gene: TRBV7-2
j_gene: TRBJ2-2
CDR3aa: CASSLRQGNTGELFF
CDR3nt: TGTGCCAGCAGCTTAAGGCAGGGTAACACCGGGGAGCTGTTTTTT

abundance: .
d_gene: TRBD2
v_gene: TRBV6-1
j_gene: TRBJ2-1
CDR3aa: CASRLAGHREQFF
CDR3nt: TGTGCCAGCAGACTAGCGGGCCACAGGGAGCAGTTCTTC

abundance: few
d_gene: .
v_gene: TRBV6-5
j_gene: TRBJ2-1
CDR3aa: CASSLEGDNYNEQFF
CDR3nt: TGTGCCAGCAGTCTCGAAGGGGACAACTACAATGAGCAGTTCTTC

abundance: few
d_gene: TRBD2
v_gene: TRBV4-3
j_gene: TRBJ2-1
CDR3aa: CASSQDPLSGRGDNEQFF
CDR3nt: TGCGCCAGCAGCCAAGATCCTTTAAGTGGGAGGGGAGACAATGAGCAGTTCTTC

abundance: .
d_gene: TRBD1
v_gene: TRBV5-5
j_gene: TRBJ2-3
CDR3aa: CASRRGTVSTDTQYF
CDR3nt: TGTGCCAGCAGACGAGGGACAGTTAGCACAGATACGCAGTATTTT

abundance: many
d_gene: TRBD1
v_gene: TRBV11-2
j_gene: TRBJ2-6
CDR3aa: CASRGTGSSGANVLTF
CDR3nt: TGTGCCAGCAGAGGGACAGGGAGCTCTGGGGCCAACGTCCTGACTTTC

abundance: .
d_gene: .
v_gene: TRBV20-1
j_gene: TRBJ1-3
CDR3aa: CSARVANTIYF
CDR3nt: TGCAGTGCTAGAGTGGCCAACACCATATATTTT

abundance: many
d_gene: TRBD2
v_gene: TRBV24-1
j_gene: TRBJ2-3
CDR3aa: CATSDATSGRLTDTQYF
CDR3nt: TGTGCCACCAGTGATGCGACTAGCGGGAGGTTGACAGATACGCAGTATTTT

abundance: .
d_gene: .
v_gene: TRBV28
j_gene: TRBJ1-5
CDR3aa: CASRLSGLRGQPQHF
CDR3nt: TGTGCCAGCAGATTGTCAGGTCTAAGGGGTCAGCCCCAGCATTTT

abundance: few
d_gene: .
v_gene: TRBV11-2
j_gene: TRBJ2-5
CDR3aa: CASSLHPPGSGRETQYF
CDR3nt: TGTGCCAGCAGCTTACATCCTCCAGGGTCCGGGCGGGAGACCCAGTACTTC

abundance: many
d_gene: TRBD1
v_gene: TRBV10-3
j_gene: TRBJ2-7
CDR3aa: CAISEVDRGTYEQYF
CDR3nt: TGTGCCATCAGTGAGGTGGACAGGGGCACCTACGAGCAGTACTTC

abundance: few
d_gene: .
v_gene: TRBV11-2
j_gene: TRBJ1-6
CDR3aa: CASSWDGGLGLPLHF
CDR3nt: TGTGCCAGCAGCTGGGATGGAGGGCTTGGTTTACCCCTCCACTTT

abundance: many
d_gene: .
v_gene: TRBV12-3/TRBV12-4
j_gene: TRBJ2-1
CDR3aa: CASSFTDNEQFF
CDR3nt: TGTGCCAGCAGTTTTACGGACAATGAGCAGTTCTTC

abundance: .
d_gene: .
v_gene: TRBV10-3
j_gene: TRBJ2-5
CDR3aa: CAAGPGNGETQYF
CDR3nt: TGTGCCGCTGGCCCGGGAAATGGGGAGACCCAGTACTTC

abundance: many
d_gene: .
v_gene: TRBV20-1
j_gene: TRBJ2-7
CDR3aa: CSAREPYGYEQYF
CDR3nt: TGCAGTGCTAGAGAACCCTACGGCTACGAGCAGTACTTC

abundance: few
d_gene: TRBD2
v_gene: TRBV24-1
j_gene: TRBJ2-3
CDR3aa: CATSGTSRDTQYF
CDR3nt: TGTGCCACCAGCGGGACTAGCAGAGATACGCAGTATTTT

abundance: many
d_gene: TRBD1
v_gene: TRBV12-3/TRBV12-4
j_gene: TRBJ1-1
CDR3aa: CASSIPGGWTEAFF
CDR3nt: TGTGCCAGCAGTATACCAGGGGGATGGACTGAAGCTTTCTTT

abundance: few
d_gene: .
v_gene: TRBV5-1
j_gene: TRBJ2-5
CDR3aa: CASSLGGQEETQYF
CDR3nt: TGCGCCAGCAGCTTGGGAGGTCAGGAAGAGACCCAGTACTTC

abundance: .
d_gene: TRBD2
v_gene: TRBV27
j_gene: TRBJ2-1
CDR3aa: CASSTGTSGIYNEQFF
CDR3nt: TGTGCCAGCAGTACCGGGACTAGCGGGATCTACAATGAGCAGTTCTTC

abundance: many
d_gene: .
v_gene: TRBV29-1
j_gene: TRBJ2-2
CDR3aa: CSVVLEALGTGELFF
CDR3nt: TGCAGCGTTGTATTAGAGGCCCTGGGCACCGGGGAGCTGTTTTTT

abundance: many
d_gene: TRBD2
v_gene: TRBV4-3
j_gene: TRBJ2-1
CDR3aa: CASSQVRTSVEQFF
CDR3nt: TGCGCCAGCAGCCAAGTTCGGACTAGCGTCGAGCAGTTCTTC

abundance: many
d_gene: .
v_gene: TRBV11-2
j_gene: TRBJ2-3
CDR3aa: CASSFGRDIGTDTQYF
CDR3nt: TGTGCCAGCAGCTTCGGGCGGGACATCGGCACAGATACGCAGTATTTT

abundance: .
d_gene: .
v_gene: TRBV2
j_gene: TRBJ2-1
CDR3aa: CASSYDNEQFF
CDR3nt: TGTGCCAGCTCTTATGACAATGAGCAGTTCTTC

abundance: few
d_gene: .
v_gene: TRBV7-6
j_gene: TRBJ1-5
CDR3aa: CASSNGAGHGQPQHF
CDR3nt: TGTGCCAGCAGCAACGGGGCTGGGCACGGGCAGCCCCAGCATTTT

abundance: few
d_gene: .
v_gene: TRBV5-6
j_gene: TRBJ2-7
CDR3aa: CASSLEPALRQYF
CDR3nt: TGTGCCAGCAGCTTGGAACCGGCGTTGAGGCAGTACTTC

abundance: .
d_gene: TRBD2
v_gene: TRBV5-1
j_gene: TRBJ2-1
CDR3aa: CASSTGTSVSYNEQFF
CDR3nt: TGCGCCAGCAGCACCGGGACTAGCGTCTCCTACAATGAGCAGTTCTTC

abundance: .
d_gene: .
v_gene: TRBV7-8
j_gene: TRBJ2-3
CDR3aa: CASSAIRSTDTQYF
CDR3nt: TGTGCCAGCAGCGCCATTCGAAGCACGGATACGCAGTATTTT

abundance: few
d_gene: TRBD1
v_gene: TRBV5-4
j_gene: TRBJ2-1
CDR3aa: CASSLLKLLRDRVGNEQFF
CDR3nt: TGTGCCAGCAGCTTGCTTAAACTACTCCGGGACAGGGTGGGCAATGAGCAGTTCTTC

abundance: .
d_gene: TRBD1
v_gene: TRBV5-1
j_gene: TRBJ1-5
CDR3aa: CASSPGDRANNQPQHF
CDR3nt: TGCGCCAGCAGCCCTGGGGACAGGGCTAACAATCAGCCCCAGCATTTT

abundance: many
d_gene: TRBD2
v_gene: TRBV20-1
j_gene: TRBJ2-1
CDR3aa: CSASLAGRSHEQFF
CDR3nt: TGCAGTGCTAGCCTAGCGGGACGGTCCCATGAGCAGTTCTTC

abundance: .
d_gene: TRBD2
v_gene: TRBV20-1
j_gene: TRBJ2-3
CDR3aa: CSASGLAYRTDTQYF
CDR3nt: TGCAGTGCTAGTGGACTAGCGTATCGAACAGATACGCAGTATTTT

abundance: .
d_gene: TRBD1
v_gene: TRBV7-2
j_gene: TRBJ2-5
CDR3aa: CASSSTGIRETQYF
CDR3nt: TGTGCCAGCAGCTCGACAGGGATCCGGGAGACCCAGTACTTC

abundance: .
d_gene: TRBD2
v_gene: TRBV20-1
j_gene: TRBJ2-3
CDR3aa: CSAPGASGSRSTDTQYF
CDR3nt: TGCAGTGCGCCAGGGGCTAGCGGGAGCCGGAGCACAGATACGCAGTATTTT